The next 32 T cell receptor beta chains were all read from a single sample in a study of PD-L1 blockade in urothelial cancer. The assay was immunoSEQ multiplex PCR, and TCRdb's table has in-frame clones only and misses some. The sample carries about 82,000 clones, roughly 87% recorded once. The sample consisted of PBMCs, taken around atezolizumab (anti-PD-L1) treatment. The receptors come from a woman in her seventies with urothelial cancer.

The chain recombines TRBV29-1 with TRBJ2-1, with TRBD2 matching 9 bases. Germline V lookup: CDR1 SQVTM, CDR2 ANQGSEA. The V segment lost 5 bases and the J segment 9 bases; nucleotides outside the gene matches: 11. The CDR3 spans 14 residues. The CDR3 spells CSVRVSGRVSEQFF. The DNA of the CDR3 is TGCAGCGTTAGGGTTAGCGGGAGAGTGAGTGAGCAGTTCTTC.

This rearrangement joins TRBV5-1 to TRBJ2-7; D is unresolved. CDR1 and CDR2 from the germline V gene are SGHRS and YFSETQ. The CDR3 extends over 14 amino acids. V was clipped by 0 bases and J by 6 bases, with 13 bases between them. The chain's CDR3 is CASSLDFSLGEQYF. The CDR3 nucleotides are TGCGCCAGCAGCTTGGACTTCTCCCTAGGCGAGCAGTACTTC.

The V and J genes are TRBV7-9 and TRBJ1-5; a possible D gene is TRBD1 (6 bases). The V end lost 5 bases, the J end lost 5 bases, and 10 bases lay between the germline ends. Looked up from germline, CDR1 is SEHNR and CDR2 is FQNEAQ (reference sequence). The CDR3 has 13 residues. The CDR3 DNA reads TGTGCCAGCAGCAAACAGGGAGATCAGCCCCAGCATTTT. Its translation: CASSKQGDQPQHF.

The V and J genes are TRBV9 and TRBJ2-2; no definite D call. The V end was cut by 4 bases, the J end by 1 base, with 8 bases between. CDR3 length: 14 residues. The germline CDR1 and CDR2 sequences are SGDLS and YYNGEE. The DNA of the CDR3 is TGTGCCAGCAGCCCCAACATGAACACCGGGGAGCTGTTTTTT. This codes for CASSPNMNTGELFF.

The rearrangement joins TRBV29-1 to TRBJ2-5; TRBD1 agrees at 7 bases. CDR1 is SQVTM and CDR2 is ANQGSEA in the germline V gene. This CDR3 comprises 14 residues. Germline trimming cut 0 bases from V and 4 bases from J; bases unmatched to any gene: 5. The CDR3 loop reads CSVEDRGSGETQYF. The DNA of the CDR3 is TGCAGCGTTGAAGACAGGGGGTCTGGAGAGACCCAGTACTTC.

This chain connects TRBV7-6 to TRBJ2-2, with 8 bases fitting TRBD2. The trim removed 5 bases at V and 3 bases at J, leaving 5 bases unmatched. Per the germline V gene, CDR1 is SGHVS and CDR2 is FNYEAQ. This CDR3 region has 15 residues. The CDR3 DNA sequence: TGTGCCAGCAGCCCGGGAGGGATGGACACCGGGGAGCTGTTTTTT. Residues: CASSPGGMDTGELFF.

The chain uses TRBV27 and TRBJ1-5, with 8 nucleotides matching TRBD1. Germline V gives CDR1 MNHEY, CDR2 SMNVEV (reference sequence). Unmatched junction bases numbered 5, after V lost 8 bases and J lost 5 bases. The CDR3 length is 13 residues. The CDR3 nucleotides are TGTGCCAGCGCTTGGACAGGGCATCAGCCCCAGCATTTT. Amino acids: CASAWTGHQPQHF.

The chain uses TRBV5-5 and TRBJ2-7; TRBD2 is a possible D gene (5 bases). There are 10 residues in the CDR3. From germline, CDR1 is SGHKS and CDR2 YYEKEE (reference sequence). V dropped 7 bases and J dropped 6 bases, with 8 bases sitting between them. This chain's CDR3 is CASGGPEQYF. Here the CDR3 DNA reads TGTGCCAGCGGCGGGCCCGAGCAGTACTTC.

Here the CDR3 DNA reads TGCGCCAGCAGCTTGGAGCTAGTGCCGGCAGAGGAGCAGTACTTC. The encoded protein is CASSLELVPAEEQYF. The V call is TRBV5-1, the J call TRBJ2-7, with unresolved D. The CDR3 runs 15 residues. CDR1 and CDR2 from the germline V gene are SGHRS and YFSETQ. The germline V and J ends were trimmed by 0 bases and 7 bases, with 17 bases remaining between them.

To note about this clone: The junction does not match germline at one end; this may be a read error. Here the CDR3 DNA reads TGTGCCAGCAGCCTAGAGCGGGACGGACACAATGAGCAGTTCTTC. It encodes CASSLERDGHNEQFF. This chain joins TRBV11-2 and TRBJ2-1; 7 bases map to TRBD2. Germline CDR1 reads SGHAT; CDR2 reads FQNNGV. CDR3 length: 15 residues.

This chain links TRBV28 with TRBJ2-7; the match to TRBD2 covers 9 bases. The CDR3 has 13 residues. From germline, CDR1 is MDHEN and CDR2 SYDVKM. Trimming took 6 bases from V and 3 from J; bases not matched to a gene: 3. CDR3 in amino acids: CASRTSGNYEQYF. The CDR3 DNA sequence: TGTGCCAGCAGGACTAGCGGAAACTACGAGCAGTACTTC.

The chain carries TRBV7-6 and TRBJ2-7; D is possibly TRBD1 (6 bases). The V end was cut by 0 bases, the J end by 3 bases, with 9 bases between. The length of the CDR3 is 14 residues. Germline CDR1 is SGHVS and CDR2 is FNYEAQ. The CDR3 region is CASSLAQGNYEQYF. The CDR3 coding sequence is TGTGCCAGCAGCTTAGCGCAGGGGAACTACGAGCAGTACTTC. The variable domain in full, completed from reference TRBV7-6 and TRBJ2-7, reads GAGVSQSPRYKVTKRGQDVALRCDPISGHVSLYWYRQALGQGPEFLTYFNYEAQQDKSGLPNDRFSAERPEGSISTLTIQRTEQRDSAMYRCASSLAQGNYEQYFGPGTRLTVT.

This chain connects TRBV29-1 to TRBJ1-2; possibly TRBD1 for D (5 bases). Germline V gene sequence: CDR1 SQVTM, CDR2 ANQGSEA. V was trimmed by 4 bases and J by 7 bases, leaving 13 bases between them. This CDR3 comprises 12 residues. CDR3 sequence: CSVALTGGGYTF. For the CDR3, the DNA is TGCAGCGTTGCCCTGACCGGGGGTGGCTACACCTTC.

This chain connects TRBV10-3 to TRBJ1-5, with TRBD1 matching 12 bases. This CDR3 contains 17 residues. Germline V gene data show CDR1 as ENHRY and CDR2 as SYGVKD. The J segment lost 6 bases and the V segment lost 4 bases, leaving 10 bases of the junction unmatched. In nucleotides, the CDR3 is TGTGCCATCAGTGCTTCCCCCGGGACAGGGGGCACTCAGCCCCAGCATTTT. Amino acid sequence: CAISASPGTGGTQPQHF.

The V gene is TRBV5-1, the J gene TRBJ1-2; TRBD1 agrees at 9 bases. With V trimmed by 4 bases and J by 6 bases, 10 bases remained unmatched. Germline V CDR1 and CDR2: SGHRS, YFSETQ. CDR3 length: 15 amino acids. CDR3 DNA sequence: TGCGCCAGCAGCCCGACGACAGGGGGATTGGATGGCTACACCTTC. This gives the protein CASSPTTGGLDGYTF.

J is TRBJ2-2 and V is TRBV9; 8 bases are shared with TRBD1. This CDR3 contains 16 residues. The germline V gene encodes CDR1 SGDLS and CDR2 YYNGEE. Trimming cost V 7 bases and J 2 bases; bases outside gene matches: 10. CDR3 nucleotides: TGTGCCAGCGCGGACAGGGTCACTCACAACACCGGGGAGCTGTTTTTT. This encodes CASADRVTHNTGELFF.

The chain has TRBV7-7 and TRBJ2-3; a possible D gene is TRBD1 (6 bases). The CDR3 is 15 residues long. Trimming removed 2 bases from V and 0 bases from J, with 9 bases in between. Per the germline V gene, CDR1 is SSHAT and CDR2 is FNYEAQ (reference sequence). Here the CDR3 reads CASSLQGQSTDTQYF. The CDR3 DNA follows: TGTGCCAGCAGCTTACAAGGACAGAGCACAGATACGCAGTATTTT.

The count of this clone is one. The chain couples TRBV5-1 to TRBJ1-2; D is unclear. CDR1 SGHRS and CDR2 YFSETQ come from the germline V gene. The CDR3 has 13 residues. The V and J ends lost 7 bases and 8 bases respectively, with 18 bases between them. The CDR3 region is CASGGQNGQGYTF. In DNA form, the CDR3 reads TGCGCCAGCGGAGGTCAGAATGGGCAGGGCTACACCTTC. Based on the CDR3 plus reference TRBV5-1 and TRBJ1-2, the full variable domain is KAGVTQTPRYLIKTRGQQVTLSCSPISGHRSVSWYQQTPGQGLQFLFEYFSETQRNKGNFPGRFSGRQFSNSRSEMNVSTLELGDSALYLCASGGQNGQGYTFGSGTRLTVV.

CDR3 DNA: TGCGCCAGCAGCCTACAGGGGGCCTGGCTGGGGAACACTGAAGCTTTCTTT. This encodes CASSLQGAWLGNTEAFF. V and J are TRBV5-1 and TRBJ1-1, with 9 bases aligning to TRBD1. The CDR3 loop spans 17 amino acids. Germline CDR1 and CDR2: SGHRS and YFSETQ. J was trimmed by 1 base and V by 4 bases; bases with no gene match: 11.

V gene TRBV5-6 combines with J gene TRBJ2-1, with 12 bases fitting TRBD2. The V gene end was trimmed by 4 bases and the J gene end by 9 bases; junction bases not matched to a gene: 11. The length of the CDR3 is 16 residues. Germline assignment: CDR1 SGHDT and CDR2 YYEEEE. The CDR3 loop is CASSLTSGSESTEQFF. The CDR3 nucleotides read TGTGCCAGCAGCCTGACTAGCGGGAGCGAGTCCACTGAGCAGTTCTTC.

The chain is built from TRBV7-9 and TRBJ1-4; D might be TRBD1 (6 bases). The CDR3 length is 14 residues. Germline CDR1 is SEHNR and CDR2 is FQNEAQ (reference sequence). The ends were cut back, 5 bases at V and 8 bases at J, with 15 bases in the middle. The CDR3, as DNA: TGTGCCAGCAGCAAGGGACAAACTGAAGAAAAACTGTTTTTT. It yields the protein CASSKGQTEEKLFF.

This chain links TRBV11-2 with TRBJ1-3; 8 bases match TRBD1. The CDR3 runs to 15 residues. Per the germline V gene, CDR1 is SGHAT and CDR2 is FQNNGV. Losses at the gene ends were 4 bases for V and 0 bases for J; bases not matched to a gene: 2. In nucleotides, the CDR3 is TGTGCCAGCAGCTCGGACAGGGACTCTGGAAACACCATATATTTT. Protein product: CASSSDRDSGNTIYF.

The DNA for the CDR3 is TGTGCCAGCAGCTTAGATGTGACAACTGAAGCTTTCTTT. Its protein product is CASSLDVTTEAFF. The gene calls are TRBV7-9 and TRBJ1-1; D is unresolved. The CDR3 sequence is 13 residues long. CDR1 and CDR2 from the germline V gene are SEHNR and FQNEAQ (reference sequence). Trimming removed 1 base at V and 5 bases at J, with 8 bases between.

This clone was observed a handful of times. V is TRBV11-2 and J is TRBJ2-1; possibly TRBD2 for D (7 bases). The CDR3 covers 16 residues. Trimming stripped 2 bases from V and 1 base from J, with 12 bases between. Germline V gene data show CDR1 as SGHAT and CDR2 as FQNNGV. CDR3 sequence reads: CASSLSGGQSYNEQFF. The CDR3 DNA is TGTGCCAGCAGCTTATCGGGGGGCCAATCCTACAATGAGCAGTTCTTC.

In DNA, the CDR3 is TGCGCCAGCAGCTCCCAGGGTATGACTGAAGCTTTCTTT. This gives the protein CASSSQGMTEAFF. The V and J genes are TRBV5-1 and TRBJ1-1; perhaps TRBD1 as D (5 bases). Trimming left V 3 bases short and J 5 bases short, with 11 bases between. The CDR3 runs 13 residues. CDR1 SGHRS and CDR2 YFSETQ come from the germline V gene.

This clone was found once. The chain uses TRBV30 and TRBJ2-5, with 8 bases that match TRBD1. V dropped 0 bases and J dropped 1; count of bases not matched to a gene: 1. Germline-derived CDR1 and CDR2 are GTSNPN and SVGIG (reference sequence). The CDR3 contains 14 residues. DNA for the CDR3: TGTGCCTGGAGTGTAGGGACAGGCCAAGAGACCCAGTACTTC. Translating gives CAWSVGTGQETQYF.

The sample holds one count of this clone. The V call is TRBV28, the J call TRBJ2-1; D might be TRBD2 (6 bases). The CDR3 runs 15 residues. Germline V gene lookup returns CDR1 MDHEN and CDR2 SYDVKM. V gave up 8 bases and J gave up 6 bases, with 20 bases separating them. CDR3: CASVAATGVRNEQFF. The CDR3 coding sequence is TGTGCCAGCGTTGCCGCTACGGGAGTTCGCAATGAGCAGTTCTTC.

The rearrangement joins TRBV6-6 to TRBJ2-2; TRBD1 matches 7 bases. Trimming cost V 5 bases and J 7 bases; bases outside gene matches: 13. CDR3 length: 16 residues. CDR1 and CDR2 (germline): MNHNY, SVGAGI (reference sequence). CDR3 protein: CASSRSFGTENGELFF. CDR3 nucleotide sequence: TGTGCCAGCAGTCGATCTTTCGGGACAGAGAACGGGGAGCTGTTTTTT.

This chain uses TRBV7-2 with TRBJ1-4; a weak D match, TRBD1 (6 bases). The germline V gene encodes CDR1 SGHTA and CDR2 FQGNSA. V lost 4 bases and J 8 bases, leaving 11 bases between the germline ends. CDR3 length: 13 residues. Here the CDR3 DNA reads TGTGCCAGCAGCTCGAGACAGGCAGAAAAACTGTTTTTT. Its protein is CASSSRQAEKLFF. The full variable domain, rest sourced from reference TRBV7-2 and TRBJ1-4, is GAGVSQSPSNKVTEKGKDVELRCDPISGHTALYWYRQSLGQGLEFLIYFQGNSAPDKSGLPSDRFSAERTGGSVSTLTIQRTQQEDSAVYLCASSSRQAEKLFFGSGTQLSVL.

J is TRBJ2-1 and V is TRBV5-6; 7 bases are a match to TRBD1. V was clipped by 4 bases and J by 7 bases; unmatched bases: 2. Germline-derived CDR1 and CDR2 are SGHDT and YYEEEE. The length of the CDR3 is 12 residues. CDR3 protein: CASSTQGNEQFF. The DNA for the CDR3 is TGTGCCAGCAGCACACAGGGGAATGAGCAGTTCTTC.

This chain links TRBV2 with TRBJ2-7, with D possibly matching TRBD2 (6 bases). The CDR3 totals 15 residues. Germline V gene lookup returns CDR1 SNHLY and CDR2 FYNNEI. V shed 6 bases and J shed 2 bases, with 17 bases lying between them. The CDR3 bases are TGTGCCAGCAGCTCCGGGACTCTCGGTCCCTACGAGCAGTACTTC. This translates into CASSSGTLGPYEQYF.

Here the CDR3 reads CAIKGQGVDPTIYF. CDR3 sequence (DNA): TGTGCCATCAAAGGACAGGGGGTAGATCCCACCATATATTTT. The chain couples TRBV10-3 to TRBJ1-3; TRBD1 aligns across 10 bases. The length of the CDR3 is 14 residues. The germline gives CDR1 ENHRY, CDR2 SYGVKD. V shed 7 bases, J shed 9 bases, and the junction held 9 bases outside the gene matches.